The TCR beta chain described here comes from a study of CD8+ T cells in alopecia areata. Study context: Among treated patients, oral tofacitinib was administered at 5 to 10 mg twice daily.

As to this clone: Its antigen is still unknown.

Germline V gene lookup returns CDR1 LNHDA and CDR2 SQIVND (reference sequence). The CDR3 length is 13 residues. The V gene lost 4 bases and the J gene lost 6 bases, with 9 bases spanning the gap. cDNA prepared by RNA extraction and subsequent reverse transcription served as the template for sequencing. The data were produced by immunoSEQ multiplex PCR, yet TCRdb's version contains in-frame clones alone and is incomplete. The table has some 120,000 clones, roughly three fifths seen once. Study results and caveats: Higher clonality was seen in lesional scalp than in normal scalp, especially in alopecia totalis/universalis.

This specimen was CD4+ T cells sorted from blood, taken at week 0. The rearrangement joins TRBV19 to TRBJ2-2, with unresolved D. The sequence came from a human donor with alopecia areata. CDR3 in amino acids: CASSNTASGELFF. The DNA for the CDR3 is TGTGCCAGTAGTAATACGGCGTCCGGGGAGCTGTTTTTT.